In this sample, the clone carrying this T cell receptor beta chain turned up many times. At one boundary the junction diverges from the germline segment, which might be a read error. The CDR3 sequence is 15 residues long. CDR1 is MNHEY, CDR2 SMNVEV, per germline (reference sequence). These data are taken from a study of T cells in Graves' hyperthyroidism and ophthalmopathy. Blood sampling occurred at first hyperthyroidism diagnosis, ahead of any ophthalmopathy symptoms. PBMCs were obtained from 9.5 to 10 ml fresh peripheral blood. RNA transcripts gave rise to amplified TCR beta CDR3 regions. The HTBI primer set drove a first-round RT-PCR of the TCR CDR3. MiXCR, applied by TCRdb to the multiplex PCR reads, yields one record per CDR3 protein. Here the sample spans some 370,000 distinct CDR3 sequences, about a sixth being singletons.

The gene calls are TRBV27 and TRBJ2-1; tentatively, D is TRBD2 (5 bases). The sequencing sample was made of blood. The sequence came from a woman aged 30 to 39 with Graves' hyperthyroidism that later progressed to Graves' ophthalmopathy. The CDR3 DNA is TGCGCCAGCAGCTTGTTGGGGAGCTCCTACAATGAGCAGTTCTTC. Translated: CASSLLGSSYNEQFF.